The 18 T cell receptor beta chains below were found in one sample sequenced in a study of T-cell memory formation after mild COVID-19. From the 5' RACE reads, TCRdb called clonotypes with MiXCR, one entry per CDR3 protein. The data contain 250,000 to 300,000 distinct CDR3 sequences, more than 15% of them singletons. The material sequenced was PBMCs or a T cell subset sorted from them (not recorded which). Receptors were obtained from a man aged 18 to 29 who had mild COVID-19 (a few samples of this study predate the infection). Cell type and time point are not known.

The chain carries TRBV6-2 or TRBV6-3 and TRBJ1-2, with D perhaps matching TRBD1 (6 bases). The V end was cut by 7 bases, the J end by 7 bases, with 22 bases between. CDR3 size: 15 residues. The germline V gene encodes CDR1 MNHEY and CDR2 SVGEGT. The CDR3, as DNA: TGTGCCAGCACGGGACAAATGTCAGACAGGAGTGGCTACACCTTC. The encoded protein is CASTGQMSDRSGYTF.

This clonotype was counted between two and nine times. V is TRBV20-1 and J is TRBJ1-2; tentative D call: TRBD1 (5 bases). The CDR3 is 13 amino acids. Trimming left V 0 bases short and J 7 bases short, with 12 bases between. CDR1 DFQATT and CDR2 SNEGSKA come from the germline V gene (reference sequence). The CDR3 spells CSARDSTGLGYTF. The CDR3 DNA reads TGCAGTGCTAGAGATAGTACGGGGCTTGGCTACACCTTC.

In its sample, this clonotype was seen once. This may be a read error, as it is one base from a much larger clone. The V gene is TRBV7-6, the J gene TRBJ2-1; no clear D gene. V lost 9 bases and J 6 bases, leaving 12 bases between the germline ends. Germline CDR1 SGHVS, CDR2 FNYEAQ. The CDR3 totals 12 residues. The CDR3: CARNLVGNEQFF. In nucleotides, the CDR3 is TGTGCCAGAAACTTAGTGGGCAATGAGCAGTTCTTC.

The rearrangement uses TRBV18 and TRBJ2-3; 7 bases are shared with TRBD2. Germline V CDR1 and CDR2: KGHSH, LQKENI. The ends lost 3 bases at V and 1 base at J; junction bases unmatched: 7. The CDR3 totals 16 residues. The CDR3: CASSPTLALGTDTQYF. CDR3 DNA: TGTGCCAGCTCACCGACACTAGCGCTCGGCACAGATACGCAGTATTTT.

This clonotype was counted many times. The chain recombines TRBV6-5 with TRBJ1-5, with unresolved D. Germline loops: CDR1 MNHEY, CDR2 SVGAGI. This CDR3 is built from 17 residues. The V gene lost 0 bases and the J gene lost 2 bases, with 14 bases spanning the gap. The CDR3, as DNA: TGTGCCAGCAGTTACTCGTTCCCCCCTGGGGGCAATCAGCCCCAGCATTTT. It translates to CASSYSFPPGGNQPQHF.

This rearrangement joins TRBV29-1 to TRBJ2-1, with D unclear. CDR1 is SQVTM, CDR2 ANQGSEA, per germline. This CDR3 is built from 12 residues. Trimming removed 7 bases from V and 0 bases from J, with 7 bases in between. CDR3: CSGGSSYNEQFF. The CDR3 nucleotides are TGCAGCGGAGGTAGCTCCTACAATGAGCAGTTCTTC.

This clonotype occurred a few times. The rearrangement joins TRBV15 to TRBJ1-2; D remains ambiguous. The CDR3 spans 17 residues. Germline V gene sequence: CDR1 LNHNV, CDR2 YYDKDF (reference sequence). With 0 bases removed from V and 4 bases from J, the gap between germline ends came to 18 bases. This CDR3 is CATSRDSSDRLGYGYTF. CDR3 DNA sequence: TGTGCCACCAGCAGAGATTCCTCCGACCGACTTGGCTATGGCTACACCTTC.

This clonotype appeared a few times. This sequence joins TRBV15 and TRBJ2-1, with D uncertain. CDR3 length: 12 amino acids. Germline assignment: CDR1 LNHNV and CDR2 YYDKDF (reference sequence). V dropped 6 bases and J dropped 5 bases, with 8 bases sitting between them. The CDR3 loop is CATSGSHNEQFF. The CDR3 region has the DNA TGTGCCACCAGTGGTTCTCACAATGAGCAGTTCTTC.

This clonotype was picked up a small number of times. The rearrangement joins TRBV5-1 to TRBJ1-1; a possible D gene is TRBD1 (5 bases). V gave up 4 bases and J gave up 1 base, with 11 bases separating them. The CDR3 covers 14 residues. CDR1 is SGHRS and CDR2 is YFSETQ in the germline V gene. CDR3 sequence reads: CASSAAQGNTEAFF. CDR3 sequence (DNA): TGCGCCAGCAGCGCGGCTCAGGGGAACACTGAAGCTTTCTTT.

The rearrangement links TRBV7-3 to TRBJ2-3; D might be TRBD2 (6 bases). This CDR3 contains 14 residues. CDR1 and CDR2 from the germline V gene are SGHTA and FQGTGA. The V gene lost 5 bases and the J gene lost 1 base, with 10 bases spanning the gap. The CDR3 region is CASSPGLRTDTQYF. For the CDR3, the DNA is TGTGCCAGCAGCCCGGGACTGCGCACAGATACGCAGTATTTT.

This clonotype appeared a few times. The chain employs TRBV20-1 and TRBJ2-3, with D uncertain. Trimming took off 0 bases at V and 1 base at J, with 5 bases between the two ends. The CDR3 runs to 13 residues. Looked up from germline, CDR1 is DFQATT and CDR2 is SNEGSKA (reference sequence). In DNA form, the CDR3 reads TGCAGTGCTAGAGAGGCGGGCACAGATACGCAGTATTTT. This gives the protein CSAREAGTDTQYF.

The rearrangement joins TRBV20-1 to TRBJ1-2, with D tentatively TRBD1 (6 bases). The CDR3 extends over 14 amino acids. Germline CDR1 is DFQATT and CDR2 is SNEGSKA (reference sequence). V dropped 5 bases and J dropped 2 bases, with 15 bases sitting between them. The CDR3, as DNA: TGCAGTGCTGCAATACCAGGGGTGAACTATGGCTACACCTTC. Translation: CSAAIPGVNYGYTF.

This rearrangement joins TRBV5-4 to TRBJ1-5; D not certain. V shed 0 bases and J shed 0 bases, with 7 bases lying between them. The germline V gene has CDR1 SGHNT and CDR2 YYREEE (reference sequence). There are 15 residues in the CDR3. The CDR3 DNA reads TGTGCCAGCAGCTTGGGGTTGGATAGCAATCAGCCCCAGCATTTT. It translates to CASSLGLDSNQPQHF.

This clonotype has more than one count but fewer than ten. V usage is TRBV7-2 and J usage is TRBJ2-3, with TRBD2 as a possible D gene (6 bases). Trimming took off 1 base at V and 5 bases at J, with 13 bases between the two ends. This CDR3 spans 15 amino acids. CDR1 is SGHTA and CDR2 is FQGNSA in the germline V gene. The CDR3 reads CASSLEVAGQDTQYF. The CDR3, as DNA: TGTGCCAGCAGCTTAGAAGTTGCGGGGCAAGATACGCAGTATTTT.

This chain links TRBV12-3 or TRBV12-4 with TRBJ1-2; tentatively, D is TRBD1 (5 bases). This CDR3 comprises 15 residues. Trimming cost V 5 bases and J 4 bases, with 17 bases left between them. The CDR3 region has the DNA TGTGCCAGCAGTCTAGGGCCGGGGGATGCCTATGGCTACACCTTC. Translation: CASSLGPGDAYGYTF.

The V and J genes are TRBV5-1 and TRBJ1-6; D is unresolved. CDR3 length: 15 residues. Trimming left V 0 bases short and J 6 bases short, with 10 bases between. Looked up from germline, CDR1 is SGHRS and CDR2 is YFSETQ. The CDR3: CASSLEVGINSPLHF. The CDR3 coding sequence is TGCGCCAGCAGCTTGGAGGTCGGAATTAATTCACCCCTCCACTTT.

The chain combines TRBV4-1 with TRBJ2-7; possible D gene TRBD1, 6 bases. Germline V gives CDR1 MGHRA, CDR2 YSYEKL. V shed 3 bases and J shed 2 bases, with 14 bases lying between them. This CDR3 has 15 amino acids. CDR3 in amino acids: CASSQSLRDTYEQYF. Written as DNA, the CDR3 is TGCGCCAGCAGCCAGAGCCTCCGGGACACCTACGAGCAGTACTTC.

V usage is TRBV4-2 and J usage is TRBJ2-7, with no clear D. Between the trimmed V and J ends, which lost 0 bases and 2 bases, there was a span of 5 bases. Germline V gives CDR1 LGHNA, CDR2 YNFKEQ. The CDR3 loop spans 13 amino acids. CDR3 loop: CASSQDWAYEQYF. The CDR3 coding sequence is TGTGCCAGCAGCCAAGATTGGGCCTACGAGCAGTACTTC.